Sequencing of this T cell receptor beta chain was carried out in a study of T cells expressing NK-cell markers. Study-wide background: With respect to HCMV, seven of the eight sequenced donors were seropositive, and one was seronegative.

The CDR3 length is 13 residues. The study, taken as a whole, reports: More than 5 of the donors carried dominant NKG2C+ clonotypes that took up about 1.0-7.0% of their CD8+ T cells. No clear determination of HCMV specificity was made for expanded NKG2C+ T cell clones.

Production of TCR beta cDNA relied on 5'RACE template switching with UMIs. From the 5' RACE reads, TCRdb lists one entry per CDR3 protein and no DNA. The sample totals a few hundred thousand distinct CDR3 sequences; its top ten clones hold approximately 0.42%. A remark on this clonotype: Its antigen is as yet unknown.

This chain connects TRBV12-3 or TRBV12-4 to TRBJ2-1; the TRBD2 assignment by TCRdb is unverifiable without DNA. Sequencing input: blood T cells: a sorted CD56 or NKG2C T cell subset, CD4+ or CD8+ T cells, or bulk PBMC T cells (not recorded which). The receptor comes from a man aged 18 to 30 in good health. The CDR3 region is CASSLMGGREQFF.